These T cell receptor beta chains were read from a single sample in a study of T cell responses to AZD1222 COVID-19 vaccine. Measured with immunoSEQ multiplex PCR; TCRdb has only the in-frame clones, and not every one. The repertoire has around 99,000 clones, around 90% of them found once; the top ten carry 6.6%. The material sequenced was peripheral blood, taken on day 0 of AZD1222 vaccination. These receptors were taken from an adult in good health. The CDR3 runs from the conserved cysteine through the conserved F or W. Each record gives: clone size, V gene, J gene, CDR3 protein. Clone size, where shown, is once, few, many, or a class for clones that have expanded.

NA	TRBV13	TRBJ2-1	CASITSGRTNEQFF
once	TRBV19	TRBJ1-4	CASSMGAGLREKLFF
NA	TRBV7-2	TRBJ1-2	CASSPRTREVYTF
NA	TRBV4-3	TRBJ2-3	CASSQEAQGTDTQYF
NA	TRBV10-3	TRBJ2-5	CAISESGGGETQYF
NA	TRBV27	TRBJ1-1	CASSLWDRGTEAFF
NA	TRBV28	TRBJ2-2	CASSLRRSFTGELFF
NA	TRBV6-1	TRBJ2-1	CASSEGSGGGYNEQFF
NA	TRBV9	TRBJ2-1	CASSEAGTRIDNEQFF
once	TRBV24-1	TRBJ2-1	CATSDISASGSYNEQFF